The 13 T cell receptor beta chains below were found in one sample sequenced in a study of blood T cell repertoires in COVID-19 (dated by TCRdb to the early 2020s). The method was the immunoSEQ multiplex PCR assay. The immuneACCESS repertoire file appears here via TCRdb, limited to in-frame rearrangements. These files lack a portion of the clones; in checked studies, under half of the deficit traces to unresolved V genes, and the cause of the others is not known. This sample is represented by 250,000 to 350,000 clones; over 75% of them were singletons. The ten largest clones capture about 10% of the sample. Specimen: PBMCs or T cells enriched from blood (not recorded which). Source of these receptors: a woman between 18 and 29 years old who had recovered from COVID-19.

The CDR3 DNA reads TGTGCCAGCAGCCAATACCGGGATACGCAGTATTTT. Protein product: CASSQYRDTQYF. The chain carries TRBV3-1 (or the pseudogene TRBV3-2) and TRBJ2-3; no clear D gene. CDR3 size: 12 residues. V lost 2 bases to trimming and J lost 6 bases, with 6 bases between them. Germline V gene data show CDR1 as LGHDT and CDR2 as YNNKEL (reference sequence).

This clone was detected a few times. The V call is TRBV9, the J call TRBJ1-4; maybe TRBD1 (6 bases). Germline loops: CDR1 SGDLS, CDR2 YYNGEE. The CDR3 is 15 residues long. Trimming left V 0 bases short and J 8 bases short, with 14 bases between. Written as DNA, the CDR3 is TGTGCCAGCAGCGTAGTGGGGGCATCGATGGAAAAACTGTTTTTT. Its translation is CASSVVGASMEKLFF.

The chain links TRBV10-2 to TRBJ1-2; maybe TRBD1 (5 bases). Germline CDR1 reads WSHSY; CDR2 reads SAAADI. The CDR3 loop spans 14 amino acids. Trimming removed 5 bases from V and 4 bases from J, with 14 bases in between. The CDR3, as DNA: TGCGCCAGCAGTACTTATGGGGCCGGCTATGGCTACACCTTC. Translating gives CASSTYGAGYGYTF.

The gene calls are TRBV29-1 and TRBJ2-3; D gene ambiguous. Germline V gene lookup returns CDR1 SQVTM and CDR2 ANQGSEA. This CDR3 comprises 13 residues. With 2 bases removed from V and 2 bases from J, the gap between germline ends came to 8 bases. The CDR3: CSVEFPHTDTQYF. Written as DNA, the CDR3 is TGCAGCGTTGAATTTCCACACACAGATACGCAGTATTTT.

The chain employs TRBV7-9 and TRBJ2-5, with a possible D match to TRBD1 (6 bases). This CDR3 region has 15 residues. Germline V gene lookup returns CDR1 SEHNR and CDR2 FQNEAQ (reference sequence). V lost 4 bases and J lost 4, with 16 bases in between. The CDR3, as DNA: TGTGCCAGCAGCTACCCACAGGGATATCGAGAGACCCAGTACTTC. It translates to CASSYPQGYRETQYF.

V gene TRBV6-5 combines with J gene TRBJ1-2; 7 bases align to TRBD1. The length of the CDR3 is 14 residues. CDR1 is MNHEY and CDR2 is SVGAGI in the germline V gene. J was trimmed by 0 bases and V by 6 bases; bases with no gene match: 4. CDR3 loop: CASSDRVTNYGYTF. CDR3 coding DNA: TGTGCCAGCAGCGACAGGGTTACTAACTATGGCTACACCTTC.

This sequence joins TRBV9 and TRBJ1-2, with D unclear. CDR3 size: 13 residues. Looked up from germline, CDR1 is SGDLS and CDR2 is YYNGEE. Trimming pared 4 bases from V and 7 bases from J, leaving 14 bases between. CDR3 loop: CASSSPPFPGYTF. In DNA form, the CDR3 reads TGTGCCAGCAGCTCCCCCCCGTTTCCTGGCTACACCTTC.

This chain joins TRBV3-1 (or the pseudogene TRBV3-2) and TRBJ1-1, with D hard to call. Trimming cost V 4 bases and J 1 base, with 7 bases left between them. In germline, CDR1 is LGHDT, CDR2 YNNKEL (reference sequence). The CDR3 sequence is 13 residues long. DNA for the CDR3: TGTGCCAGCAGCCGCAGTCCGAACACTGAAGCTTTCTTT. Translated: CASSRSPNTEAFF.

CDR3 amino acids: CASSYPRRRTSEDTQYF. The CDR3 DNA is TGTGCCAGCAGTTACCCTAGAAGACGTACGAGTGAAGATACGCAGTATTTT. The chain is built from TRBV28 and TRBJ2-3; D remains ambiguous. Germline CDR1 and CDR2: MDHEN and SYDVKM. Trimming took 4 bases from V and 5 from J, leaving 22 bases between them. The CDR3 has 17 residues. Drawing the rest from reference TRBV28 and TRBJ2-3, the complete variable domain is DVKVTQSSRYLVKRTGEKVFLECVQDMDHENMFWYRQDPGLGLRLIYFSYDVKMKEKGDIPEGYSVSREKKERFSLILESASTNQTSMYLCASSYPRRRTSEDTQYFGPGTRLTVL.

CDR3 sequence: CASSPSRGGEQYF. CDR3 coding DNA: TGTGCCAGCAGTCCGTCGCGCGGGGGCGAGCAGTACTTC. The J gene is TRBJ2-7, the V gene TRBV27, with 7 bases fitting TRBD2. CDR1 is MNHEY and CDR2 is SMNVEV in the germline V gene (reference sequence). Losses at the gene ends were 5 bases for V and 6 bases for J; bases not matched to a gene: 7. The CDR3 has 13 residues.

The table lists this clone with a few counts. The rearrangement links TRBV19 to TRBJ2-5; D might be TRBD1 (6 bases). Trimming took off 5 bases at V and 2 bases at J, with 12 bases between the two ends. Looked up from germline, CDR1 is LNHDA and CDR2 is SQIVND (reference sequence). CDR3 size: 14 residues. CDR3 loop: CASSQGTPQETQYF. The CDR3 coding sequence is TGTGCCAGTAGTCAGGGGACCCCTCAAGAGACCCAGTACTTC.

The genes are TRBV10-1 and TRBJ1-1; D perhaps matches TRBD1 (6 bases). Germline CDR1 is WNHNN and CDR2 is SYGVQD (reference sequence). The CDR3 extends over 13 amino acids. Trimming cost V 5 bases and J 4 bases, with 11 bases left between them. The CDR3 sequence is CASSLPGATEAFF. The CDR3 nucleotides read TGCGCCAGCAGTTTACCAGGGGCCACTGAAGCTTTCTTT.

This chain links TRBV14 with TRBJ2-5; D unresolved. The CDR3 consists of 12 residues. The germline V gene has CDR1 SGHDN and CDR2 FVKESK. Between the trimmed V and J ends, which lost 4 bases and 5 bases, there was a span of 8 bases. CDR3: CASSLVRETQYF. Written as DNA, the CDR3 is TGTGCCAGCAGCCTCGTGAGGGAGACCCAGTACTTC.